This TCR beta chain is from a study of cytomegalovirus exposure and HLA in healthy donors. V was cut by 7 bases and J by 3 bases, with 11 bases left in between. The CDR3 runs 12 residues. Germline V gene data show CDR1 as SGDLS and CDR2 as YYNGEE. This clone came up a few times. The PCR contained 60 Vbeta and 13 Jbeta primers. Sequencing was performed with immunoSEQ multiplex PCR; in TCRdb, only in-frame clones are kept and a portion is missing. The repertoire holds around 190,000 clones, with around 82% as singletons. This sequence was found in a man in his 60s in good health and CMV-seronegative. V gene TRBV9 combines with J gene TRBJ2-7; TRBD1 is a possible D gene (6 bases). Sequencing input: PBMCs. CDR3 sequence (DNA): TGTGCCAGCGGGGGCTCAAGCTACGAGCAGTACTTC. Protein sequence: CASGGSSYEQYF.